This T cell receptor beta chain originates from a study of blood T cells in healthy people across ages. Broader study findings: Compared with aged donors, long-lived donors showed fewer expanded clones, suggesting selection. While age rose, TCR beta diversity per million T cells dropped in a roughly linear way.

The CDR3 is 15 amino acids. V gave up 5 bases and J gave up 1 base, with 13 bases separating them. This clonotype was seen only a few times. Its target is unknown. A second roughly 6 to 12 cycle PCR used barcoded and J-beta primers. TCRdb re-called the 5' RACE reads through MiXCR, storing one row per CDR3 protein. Of 660,000 or so distinct CDR3 sequences detected, about 54% appear once; the ten largest clones hold 35% to 40%. This receptor was obtained from a man in his 60s in good health. The chain employs TRBV12-3 or TRBV12-4 and TRBJ2-3, with D perhaps TRBD1 (6 bases). Sample: blood. CDR3 DNA: TGTGCCAGCAGTCCCACCAGACAGGGCACAGATACGCAGTATTTT. Translated: CASSPTRQGTDTQYF.